This T cell receptor (beta chain) was captured by sequencing in a study of blood T cell repertoires in COVID-19 (dated by TCRdb to 2018 to 2021). Concerning the study at large: Collaborator samples came from the United States, Italy and Spain and covered acute and convalescent phases of COVID-19. The material from the prospective study consisted of cDNA or gDNA derived from T cells, B-cell-depleted T cells, or PBMCs. The dataset comprised deeply sampled blood TCRbeta repertoires from subjects exposed to, actively infected with, or recovered from COVID-19. A freely available public database, intended as a resource for researchers studying the immune response to SARS-CoV-2, is where the repertoires were released. Samples came from the ongoing ImmuneRACE study (first 160 participants) plus 1,254 subjects from 6 global collaborators. Nearly every sample came with metadata listing a de-identified subject ID, COVID-19 status, age in years and sex. HLA class I and class II types, where available, came from metadata supplied by the sample provider rather than from assay-based typing.

TCRbeta CDR3 regions were amplified from genomic DNA by means of the immunoSEQ Assay, a bias-controlled multiplex PCR. Processing in the source paper ran as follows. Nucleated cell counts per sample were estimated from amplification of reference gene primers within the assay. To quantify the absolute abundance of each unique TCRbeta CDR3 rearrangement, sequence reads were collapsed and filtered. Productive Simpson clonality was computed per sample as the square root of Simpson's diversity index over productive rearrangements. Imported from immuneACCESS, the table was reduced by TCRdb to in-frame sequences with V and J called. These copies leave out some clones; in studies compared against another copy, an unresolved V gene accounts for under half, and the cause of the remainder is not known. Clone size and the V and J calls come from that table; the DNA yielded D and trimming. This sample comprises 110,000 to 150,000 clones, over 75% of them detected only once. The top ten clones comprise around 5% of the sample.

General findings and caveats noted by the study authors: The amount of clinical and demographic metadata varied by source and participant and was provided uncurated.

With regard to this clone: Its recognized antigen is unknown. No quality values exist for individual bases; no much larger clone is one base distant.

From its cysteine to its phenylalanine, the CDR3 spans 11 amino acids. Only CDR3 DNA is held: 33 bases, read in frame from base 1. The CDR1 and CDR2 encoded by the germline V gene (reference sequence) are MNHEY and SMNVEV. Deletion took 4 bases off V and 3 bases off J, with a span of 2 bases between the germline ends. Each collaborating institution followed its own protocols to collect whole blood in K2EDTA tubes. For TCRbeta analysis, collaborators shipped samples in one of three forms: frozen whole blood, isolated PBMCs, or DNA extracted from either of those sample types. This chain is built from TRBV27 and TRBJ2-3, with the D gene uncertain. The origin of this receptor is a woman aged 50 to 60 with acute or convalescent COVID-19. The sequencing input was peripheral blood. CDR3 sequence: CASSSTDTQYF. The bases read TGTGCCAGCAGTTCGACAGATACGCAGTATTTT.